These 13 T cell receptor beta chains originate from one sample sequenced in a study of metastatic and nonmetastatic thyroid tumors. TCRdb re-clonotyped the PCR reads through MiXCR. The sample has 21,000 or so clones, 15% seen once. Patients had received no treatment of any kind before thyroid surgery. Sequencing was performed on blood. These TCRs come from a female donor with papillary thyroid cancer or a benign thyroid nodule (not recorded which). Some clones in this sample may be carry-over from other donors' samples.

This clone was seen repeatedly, ten times or more. The chain has TRBV9 and TRBJ2-1; 9 bases line up with TRBD2. Per germline, CDR1 SGDLS and CDR2 YYNGEE. V lost 3 bases and J lost 8; bases outside the gene matches: 12. CDR3 size: 16 residues. CDR3: CASSALASGIGDEQFF. The CDR3 nucleotides are TGTGCCAGCAGCGCCCTCGCTAGCGGGATAGGGGATGAGCAGTTCTTC.

Concerning this clone itself: A much more abundant neighbour one base away suggests this may be a read error. The chain has TRBV6-2 or TRBV6-3 and TRBJ2-2; 10 bases match TRBD1. CDR3 size: 12 residues. The germline V gene encodes CDR1 MNHEY and CDR2 SVGEGT. The CDR3 DNA reads as TGTGCCTGCAGTTACCTTGGGACAGGGGTGTTTTTT. As protein: CACSYLGTGVFF.

This clone has at least ten counts. This rearrangement joins TRBV11-2 to TRBJ2-5; no clear D. CDR3 length equals 11 residues. V gave up 1 base and J gave up 7 bases, with 4 bases separating them. From germline, CDR1 is SGHAT and CDR2 FQNNGV. CDR3 nucleotide sequence: TGTGCCAGCAGCTTAGTTGGGACCCAGTACTTC. This gives the protein CASSLVGTQYF. Supplemented by reference TRBV11-2 and TRBJ2-5, the full variable domain reads EAGVAQSPRYKIIEKRQSVAFWCNPISGHATLYWYQQILGQGPKLLIQFQNNGVVDDSQLPKDRFSAERLKGVDSTLKIQPAKLEDSAVYLCASSLVGTQYFGPGTRLLVL.

In its sample, this clone is medium-sized. The chain has TRBV11-2 and TRBJ2-2; 14 positions match TRBD2. Germline values: CDR1 SGHAT, CDR2 FQNNGV. The CDR3 covers 18 residues. After removal of 0 bases from V and 5 bases from J, the junction contained 5 bases not matched to a gene. The CDR3 DNA reads TGTGCCAGCAGCTTAGAAAGACTAGCGGGAGGGCGAACCGGGGAGCTGTTTTTT. Translating gives CASSLERLAGGRTGELFF.

This clone was recorded at least ten times. The genes are TRBV24-1 and TRBJ2-1, with 9 positions matching TRBD2. The trim removed 7 bases at V and 8 bases at J, leaving 5 bases unmatched. The CDR3 is 13 amino acids. From germline, CDR1 is KGHDR and CDR2 SFDVKD. CDR3 sequence (DNA): TGTGCCACCAGCCTTAGCGGGAGCGATGAGCAGTTCTTC. It is translated as CATSLSGSDEQFF.

Ten or more counts support this clone. This chain links TRBV20-1 with TRBJ2-7, with D unclear. The germline gives CDR1 DFQATT, CDR2 SNEGSKA (reference sequence). V gave up 4 bases and J gave up 5 bases, with 12 bases separating them. The CDR3 is 12 residues long. This chain's CDR3 is CSATWRAHEQYF. The CDR3 region has the DNA TGCAGTGCTACCTGGCGAGCGCACGAGCAGTACTTC.

This clone has at least ten counts. This sequence joins TRBV5-1 and TRBJ1-4; no clear D gene. Germline V gives CDR1 SGHRS, CDR2 YFSETQ. V was cut by 3 bases and J by 7 bases, with 10 bases left in between. This CDR3 is built from 13 residues. CDR3 loop: CASSSGFGEKLFF. CDR3 nucleotide sequence: TGCGCCAGCAGCTCGGGTTTTGGTGAAAAACTGTTTTTT.

This clone was seen at least ten times. The chain is built from TRBV11-2 and TRBJ2-4, with 7 bases fitting TRBD1. The trim removed 6 bases at V and 0 bases at J, leaving 5 bases unmatched. The CDR3 runs 15 residues. Germline lookup yields CDR1 SGHAT and CDR2 FQNNGV. The CDR3 region is CASRVDRLAKNIQYF. In DNA, the CDR3 is TGTGCCAGCAGGGTGGACAGGTTAGCCAAAAACATTCAGTACTTC. The full variable domain, its missing parts supplied by reference TRBV11-2 and TRBJ2-4, is EAGVAQSPRYKIIEKRQSVAFWCNPISGHATLYWYQQILGQGPKLLIQFQNNGVVDDSQLPKDRFSAERLKGVDSTLKIQPAKLEDSAVYLCASRVDRLAKNIQYFGAGTRLSVL.

This clone has at least ten counts. This chain connects TRBV27 to TRBJ2-7; 12 bases are shared with TRBD2. V lost 3 bases to trimming and J lost 3 bases; unmatched junction nucleotides: 6. CDR3 length: 16 residues. Germline assignment: CDR1 MNHEY and CDR2 SMNVEV (reference sequence). The CDR3 loop is CASSLTSGSPHYEQYF. CDR3 nucleotides: TGTGCCAGCAGTTTGACTAGCGGGAGCCCTCACTACGAGCAGTACTTC.

V usage is TRBV11-2 and J usage is TRBJ2-7; no clear D. From germline, CDR1 is SGHAT and CDR2 FQNNGV. The CDR3 is 13 amino acids. Between the trimmed V and J ends, which lost 5 bases and 4 bases, there was a span of 12 bases. CDR3 sequence (DNA): TGTGCCAGCAGCCTCCTCCTTGCTTACGAGCAGTACTTC. Translating it yields CASSLLLAYEQYF.

This clone was recorded at least ten times. The J gene is TRBJ2-5, the V gene TRBV20-1, with TRBD1 matching 8 bases. V dropped 3 bases and J dropped 3; count of bases not matched to a gene: 6. CDR3 size: 14 residues. The germline gives CDR1 DFQATT, CDR2 SNEGSKA (reference sequence). This CDR3 reads CSASLEDREETQYF. In nucleotides, the CDR3 is TGCAGTGCTAGTCTCGAGGACAGGGAAGAGACCCAGTACTTC.

This clone occurred a few times. Mismatch with germline at one junction end may stem from a read error. The chain links TRBV28 to TRBJ2-7, with 9 bases identical to TRBD1. This CDR3 is 17 amino acids long. Per germline, CDR1 MDHEN and CDR2 SYDVKM. CDR3 bases: TGTGCCATCAGTCCTGGACAGGGGTCCTGGAAGACCTACGAGCAGTACTTC. Its protein product is CAISPGQGSWKTYEQYF.

This clone showed up many times. V is TRBV19 and J is TRBJ2-1, with D possibly matching TRBD1 (6 bases). This CDR3 contains 17 residues. CDR1 and CDR2 (germline): LNHDA, SQIVND (reference sequence). V lost 3 bases and J lost 6, with 21 bases in between. The CDR3 DNA follows: TGTGCCAGTAGTATGTTAAAGGGGGACCACTTAACCAATGAGCAGTTCTTC. As protein: CASSMLKGDHLTNEQFF.